These 8 T cell receptor beta chains were all obtained from the same sample, sequenced in a study of early T cells in non-severe SARS-CoV-2 infection. TCRdb re-called the 5' RACE reads with MiXCR, one entry per CDR3 protein. The table records fewer than 45,000 distinct CDR3 sequences, almost 6% of them present only once. Specimen: whole blood. These receptors originate from an adult who was a healthcare worker with PCR-confirmed SARS-CoV-2 infection or an uninfected control (not recorded which).

This clonotype was found many times. The V and J genes are TRBV24-1 and TRBJ2-3; D gene uncertain. V was clipped by 9 bases and J by 4 bases, with 13 bases between them. Germline values: CDR1 KGHDR, CDR2 SFDVKD. This CDR3 has 13 amino acids. In nucleotides, the CDR3 is TGTGCCACCTCTGATCTCGTTGCAGATACGCAGTATTTT. Its protein is CATSDLVADTQYF.

This clonotype appeared many times. The CDR3 coding sequence is TGTGCCAGCGCAGCGGGATCGAACACCGGGGAGCTGTTTTTT. Translated: CASAAGSNTGELFF. The V call is TRBV19, the J call TRBJ2-2, with 7 positions matching TRBD2. V shed 9 bases, J shed 0 bases, and the junction held 4 bases outside the gene matches. Germline CDR1 and CDR2: LNHDA and SQIVND (reference sequence). The CDR3 has 14 residues.

This clonotype was detected ten times or more. The rearrangement joins TRBV20-1 to TRBJ2-7; tentatively, D is TRBD1 (6 bases). The CDR3 sequence is 12 residues long. Germline V lookup: CDR1 DFQATT, CDR2 SNEGSKA (reference sequence). V lost 4 bases and J lost 4, with 11 bases in between. CDR3 sequence reads: CSAKGVGYEQYF. The CDR3 DNA reads as TGCAGTGCTAAGGGGGTTGGATACGAGCAGTACTTC.

This clonotype was counted between two and nine times. The chain links TRBV5-4 to TRBJ2-2, with 9 bases aligning to TRBD2. The CDR3 is 17 residues long. Per the germline V gene, CDR1 is SGHNT and CDR2 is YYREEE (reference sequence). J gave up 0 bases and V 4 bases, and 7 bases lay outside the gene matches. The CDR3, as DNA: TGTGCCAGCAGCACAGAAGGCGGGAGGGCGAACACCGGGGAGCTGTTTTTT. It yields the protein CASSTEGGRANTGELFF.

This clonotype has at least ten counts. The rearrangement links TRBV5-1 to TRBJ1-4, with TRBD1 matching over 8 bases. Germline CDR1 SGHRS, CDR2 YFSETQ. V was pared by 7 bases and J by 7 bases, with 12 bases of the junction left unmatched. There are 15 residues in the CDR3. DNA of the CDR3: TGCGCCAGCGGACTCGGGACAGGCAACGTTGAAAAACTGTTTTTT. Its protein is CASGLGTGNVEKLFF.

At least ten counts were recorded for this clonotype. The chain is built from TRBV7-9 and TRBJ2-3; D may be TRBD1 (5 bases). Trimming pared 6 bases from V and 2 bases from J, leaving 9 bases between. This CDR3 region has 13 residues. Germline CDR1 is SEHNR and CDR2 is FQNEAQ (reference sequence). The CDR3 is CASRSTDTDTQYF. Here the CDR3 DNA reads TGTGCCAGCAGGTCGACAGACACAGATACGCAGTATTTT.

In its sample, this clonotype was seen many times. The chain employs TRBV6-5 and TRBJ2-1; 12 nucleotides align to TRBD2. CDR3 size: 19 residues. V was pared by 8 bases and J by 7 bases, with 21 bases of the junction left unmatched. Germline V gene sequence: CDR1 MNHEY, CDR2 SVGAGI. In nucleotides, the CDR3 is TGTGCCAGCCGCGGGGGGCAGGGTGTTACTAGCGGGAGGTGGAATGAGCAGTTCTTC. Translating it yields CASRGGQGVTSGRWNEQFF.

In this sample, this clonotype turned up many times. This sequence joins TRBV6-2 or TRBV6-3 and TRBJ1-1; D not resolved. The CDR3 totals 14 residues. Trimming pared 2 bases from V and 0 bases from J, leaving 7 bases between. CDR1 and CDR2 from the germline V gene are MNHEY and SVGEGT. Here the CDR3 DNA reads TGTGCCAGCAGTTACGCAGGACTGAACACTGAAGCTTTCTTT. This translates into CASSYAGLNTEAFF.